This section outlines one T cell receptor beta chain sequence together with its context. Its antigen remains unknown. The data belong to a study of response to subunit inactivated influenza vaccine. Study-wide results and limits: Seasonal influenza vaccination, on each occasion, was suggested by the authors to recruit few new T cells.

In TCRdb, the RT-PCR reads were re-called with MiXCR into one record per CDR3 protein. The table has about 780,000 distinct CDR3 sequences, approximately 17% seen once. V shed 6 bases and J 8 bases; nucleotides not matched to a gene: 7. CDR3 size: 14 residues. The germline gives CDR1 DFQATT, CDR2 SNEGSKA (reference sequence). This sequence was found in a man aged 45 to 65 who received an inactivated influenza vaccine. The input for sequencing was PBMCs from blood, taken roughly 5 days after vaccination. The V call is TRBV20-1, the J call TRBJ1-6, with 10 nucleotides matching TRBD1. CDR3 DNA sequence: TGCAGTGCCCCTGACAGGGGGCGGCATTCACCCCTCCACTTT. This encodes CSAPDRGRHSPLHF.